The 8 T cell receptor beta chains listed next were all sequenced from one sample in a study of OX40 agonist ivuxolimab in advanced cancers. Using immunoSEQ multiplex PCR, the repertoire was profiled, and TCRdb retains in-frame clones only, with some absent. The sample includes 35,000 to 50,000 clones, 80% to 90% seen only once; the top ten take 2% to 3%. Sequenced here: CD4+ or CD8+ T cells sorted from blood, sampled in a trial of the OX40 agonist ivuxolimab. The receptor source for this set is an adult with an advanced solid tumor such as melanoma, head and neck, liver or kidney cancer.

This clone was found a few times. The chain couples TRBV10-3 to TRBJ2-7; D unresolved. V lost 4 bases and J lost 3, with 7 bases in between. Germline CDR1 and CDR2: ENHRY and SYGVKD. The CDR3 length is 12 residues. Here the CDR3 reads CAISGSYYEQYF. CDR3 nucleotides: TGTGCCATCAGTGGGTCCTACTACGAGCAGTACTTC.

This rearrangement joins TRBV19 to TRBJ1-5; D gene unclear. Germline lookup yields CDR1 LNHDA and CDR2 SQIVND (reference sequence). The CDR3 has 13 amino acids. The V end lost 5 bases, the J end lost 9 bases, and 14 bases lay between the germline ends. CDR3 sequence: CASSPRGGPPQHF. DNA of the CDR3: TGTGCCAGTAGTCCCCGTGGTGGCCCGCCCCAGCATTTT.

The chain couples TRBV7-2 to TRBJ2-3; TRBD2 matches at 9 bases. This CDR3 is 15 amino acids long. The ends lost 6 bases at V and 5 bases at J; junction bases unmatched: 9. In germline, CDR1 is SGHTA, CDR2 FQGNSA. As DNA, the CDR3 is TGTGCCAGCAGGCGGAGGGGAGCGGGGGGAGATACGCAGTATTTT. Encoded protein: CASRRRGAGGDTQYF.

The chain combines TRBV2 with TRBJ1-5, with D unclear. This CDR3 is built from 14 residues. Germline CDR1 is SNHLY and CDR2 is FYNNEI. V lost 1 base and J lost 8, with 12 bases in between. The CDR3 nucleotides read TGTGCCAGCAGTGAAGTGGAGGGTGGGGAGCCCCAGCATTTT. The encoded protein is CASSEVEGGEPQHF.

This chain connects TRBV5-4 to TRBJ1-2; TRBD1 is a possible D gene (5 bases). The CDR3 extends over 14 amino acids. The V end lost 4 bases, the J end lost 7 bases, and 17 bases lay between the germline ends. Germline CDR1 reads SGHNT; CDR2 reads YYREEE (reference sequence). This chain's CDR3 is CASSPPRELGGYTF. For the CDR3, the DNA is TGTGCCAGCAGCCCTCCCAGGGAACTCGGTGGCTACACCTTC.

The CDR3 region has the DNA TGTGCCAGCAACTTTACACTAGAAGCGGAGGGAGGGGAGCAGTACTTC. The encoded protein is CASNFTLEAEGGEQYF. The rearrangement uses TRBV5-7 and TRBJ2-5, with 7 bases aligning to TRBD2. TRBV5-7 is identified as an open reading frame with a role that is uncertain. The J segment lost 11 bases and the V segment lost 6 bases, leaving 22 bases of the junction unmatched. This CDR3 is built from 16 residues.

The chain recombines TRBV7-2 with TRBJ2-1, with D possibly being TRBD2 (5 bases). The CDR3 extends over 13 amino acids. Germline CDR1 SGHTA, CDR2 FQGNSA. Trimming shortened V by 0 bases and J by 5 bases, and 5 bases separated the two germline ends. CDR3 residues: CASSLAGNNEQFF. CDR3 sequence (DNA): TGTGCCAGCAGCTTAGCCGGGAACAATGAGCAGTTCTTC.

The genes are TRBV5-1 and TRBJ1-5; D is undetermined. CDR3 length equals 13 residues. Trimming cost V 0 bases and J 6 bases, with 7 bases left between them. CDR1 is SGHRS, CDR2 YFSETQ, per germline. In DNA, the CDR3 is TGCGCCAGCAGCTTGGTCCCCGGTCAGCCCCAGCATTTT. It encodes CASSLVPGQPQHF.